The 21 T cell receptor beta chains in this list originate from one sample, sequenced in a study of metastatic and nonmetastatic thyroid tumors. All patients reached thyroid surgery having received no treatment beforehand. TCRdb reassembled clones from the PCR reads with MiXCR. The sample consists of several thousand clones, roughly 24% of them appearing once. Sample: adjacent normal tissue. All receptors come from a female donor with papillary thyroid cancer or a benign thyroid nodule (not recorded which). Some clones in this sample may be carry-over from other donors' samples.

This clone was seen at least ten times. This chain joins TRBV20-1 and TRBJ2-5; D may correspond to TRBD1 or TRBD2 (5 bases each). With 7 bases removed from V and 5 bases from J, the gap between germline ends came to 17 bases. The CDR3 has 13 amino acids. Germline V gene sequence: CDR1 DFQATT, CDR2 SNEGSKA (reference sequence). The CDR3 nucleotides are TGCAGTGGCGACGGAGTAGGGGAGGAGACCCAGTACTTC. It specifies CSGDGVGEETQYF.

This clone was seen more than once but under ten times. This chain's CDR3 is CASSLAQGVSYEQYF. In DNA form, the CDR3 reads TGCGCCAGCAGCTTGGCACAGGGGGTCTCCTACGAGCAGTACTTC. The rearrangement links TRBV5-1 to TRBJ2-7; 8 bases agree with TRBD1. This CDR3 spans 15 amino acids. J gave up 0 bases and V 0 bases, and 2 bases lay outside the gene matches. Germline V CDR1 and CDR2: SGHRS, YFSETQ.

The chain has TRBV9 and TRBJ1-3, with D unresolved. Trimming removed 1 base at V and 0 bases at J, with 11 bases between. Germline-derived CDR1 and CDR2 are SGDLS and YYNGEE. The CDR3 contains 16 residues. The CDR3 sequence: CASSVLDGSSGNTIYF. As DNA, the CDR3 is TGTGCCAGCAGCGTATTGGACGGGAGCTCTGGAAACACCATATATTTT. Using reference TRBV9 and TRBJ1-3 for the parts outside the CDR3, the full variable domain is DSGVTQTPKHLITATGQRVTLRCSPRSGDLSVYWYQQSLDQGLQFLIQYYNGEERAKGNILERFSAQQFPDLHSELNLSSLELGDSALYFCASSVLDGSSGNTIYFGEGSWLTVV.

The chain carries TRBV20-1 and TRBJ2-7, with 16 nucleotides matching TRBD2. Germline V gives CDR1 DFQATT, CDR2 SNEGSKA (reference sequence). This CDR3 has 15 residues. V shed 4 bases and J 5 bases; nucleotides not matched to a gene: 5. The CDR3 bases are TGCAGTGCTACCAACGGGACTAGCGGGAGGGACGAGCAGTACTTC. The encoded protein is CSATNGTSGRDEQYF.

CDR3 nucleotide sequence: TGTGCCAGCCAACGTCAGGCGGGCCAACCCAGCTCCTACAATGAGCAGTTCTTC. As protein: CASQRQAGQPSSYNEQFF. J is TRBJ2-1 and V is TRBV3-1, with a weak D call TRBD2 (5 bases). The CDR3 length is 18 residues. Germline CDR1 and CDR2: LGHDT and YNNKEL (reference sequence). V lost 8 bases and J lost 0, with 23 bases in between.

This clone was seen a handful of times. The CDR3 nucleotides read TGTGCCAGCAGTGGTCCAGGGGAAGGGGGGTACACTGAAGCTTTCTTT. This sequence encodes CASSGPGEGGYTEAFF. V usage is TRBV25-1 and J usage is TRBJ1-1, with D possibly being TRBD1 (6 bases). Trimming cost V 4 bases and J 3 bases, with 18 bases left between them. The CDR3 length is 16 residues. Per germline, CDR1 MGHDK and CDR2 SYGVNS.

J is TRBJ1-6 and V is TRBV20-1, with 7 bases fitting TRBD1. The V and J ends lost 1 base and 6 bases, in that order; junction bases with no gene match: 6. The germline gives CDR1 DFQATT, CDR2 SNEGSKA (reference sequence). The CDR3 is made up of 15 amino acids. For the CDR3, the DNA is TGCAGTGCTAGAGGCCGGGACAGCCCTAATTCACCCCTCCACTTT. Its protein is CSARGRDSPNSPLHF.

This clone was seen ten or more times. A read error is possible here, since a much larger clone lies one base away. V is TRBV14 and J is TRBJ1-1; D unclear. The CDR3 length is 16 residues. Germline V gene data show CDR1 as SGHDN and CDR2 as FVKESK. CDR3 coding DNA: TGTGCCTGCAGCCCCTTAGTCGGCAGCCTCGGGACTGAAGCTTTCTTT. The encoded protein is CACSPLVGSLGTEAFF.

This clone was seen a few times. The chain couples TRBV6-2 or TRBV6-3 to TRBJ2-7, with D possibly being TRBD2 (5 bases). CDR3 size: 14 residues. With 6 bases removed from V and 3 bases from J, the gap between germline ends came to 15 bases. From germline, CDR1 is MNHEY and CDR2 SVGEGT. CDR3 sequence: CASRPLVGVYEQYF. The CDR3 region has the DNA TGTGCCAGCAGGCCGCTAGTGGGAGTCTACGAGCAGTACTTC.

The table lists this clone with a few counts. The chain carries TRBV6-1 and TRBJ2-7; 8 nucleotides align to TRBD1. Germline V gives CDR1 MNHNS, CDR2 SASEGT. The CDR3 contains 14 residues. V was pared by 4 bases and J by 2 bases, with 4 bases of the junction left unmatched. The DNA of the CDR3 is TGTGCCAGCAGTGTACTACAGGGGGCCTACGAGCAGTACTTC. The encoded protein is CASSVLQGAYEQYF.

V is TRBV12-5 and J is TRBJ2-1, with 9 bases lining up with TRBD2. Unmatched junction bases numbered 11, after V lost 2 bases and J lost 6 bases. This CDR3 has 17 residues. From germline, CDR1 is LGHNT and CDR2 FRNRAP. CDR3 amino acids: CASGLSTPGLAINEQFF. The CDR3 coding sequence is TGTGCTAGTGGTTTGAGTACTCCGGGACTAGCTATCAATGAGCAGTTCTTC.

This chain uses TRBV20-1 with TRBJ2-7; D unclear. Germline V gene sequence: CDR1 DFQATT, CDR2 SNEGSKA (reference sequence). Trimming took off 1 base at V and 4 bases at J, with 5 bases between the two ends. CDR3 length equals 11 residues. The CDR3 sequence: CSARGGYEQYF. CDR3 coding DNA: TGCAGTGCTAGAGGGGGATACGAGCAGTACTTC.

This clone occurred many times. The gene calls are TRBV4-1 and TRBJ1-2; D unclear. The V and J ends lost 3 bases and 3 bases respectively, with 14 bases between them. This CDR3 has 15 amino acids. Germline V gene sequence: CDR1 MGHRA, CDR2 YSYEKL. The CDR3 DNA reads as TGCGCCAGCAGCCACTATACGAGGGTAGACTATGGCTACACCTTC. Encoded protein: CASSHYTRVDYGYTF.

Ten or more counts support this clone. A much larger clone differs from this one at a single base, so this may be a read error. Other DNA sequences in the sample encode the same CDR3. This chain joins TRBV3-1 and TRBJ2-2, with D unresolved. The CDR3 is 11 residues long. CDR1 is LGHDT and CDR2 is YNNKEL in the germline V gene (reference sequence). The CDR3 DNA sequence: TGTGCCAGCGGCCAAGGTGGGGAGCTGTTTTTT. Protein sequence: CASGQGGELFF.

The sample holds a few counts of this clone. The chain employs TRBV27 and TRBJ2-1, with D tentatively TRBD1 (6 bases). The V gene's germline CDR1 is MNHEY and CDR2 SMNVEV (reference sequence). V lost 4 bases and J 4 bases, leaving 17 bases between the germline ends. This CDR3 comprises 16 residues. The CDR3 DNA follows: TGTGCCAGCAGTTCAGGGGCAATTGGGTCGTACAATGAGCAGTTCTTC. It translates to CASSSGAIGSYNEQFF.

V gene TRBV11-2 combines with J gene TRBJ1-2; 9 nucleotides align to TRBD1. The V gene end was trimmed by 2 bases and the J gene end by 6 bases; junction bases not matched to a gene: 13. The germline CDR1 and CDR2 sequences are SGHAT and FQNNGV. The CDR3 spans 17 residues. Here the CDR3 DNA reads TGTGCCAGCAGCTTAAGTACGGGACAGGGCGGATTTGATGGCTACACCTTC. Protein product: CASSLSTGQGGFDGYTF.

The chain uses TRBV6-1 and TRBJ2-3, with 9 bases lining up with TRBD2. Germline assignment: CDR1 MNHNS and CDR2 SASEGT. The CDR3 has 15 residues. V shed 6 bases, J shed 6 bases, and the junction held 10 bases outside the gene matches. The CDR3 nucleotides read TGTGCCAGCAGCTCCTATGGACTAGCGCCGGATACGCAGTATTTT. Translating it yields CASSSYGLAPDTQYF.

This chain links TRBV6-1 with TRBJ2-7; possibly TRBD1 or TRBD2 for D (5 bases each). The CDR3 runs to 13 residues. Germline assignment: CDR1 MNHNS and CDR2 SASEGT. Trimming removed 8 bases from V and 3 bases from J, with 14 bases in between. The chain's CDR3 is CASGPGTGYEQYF. As DNA, the CDR3 is TGTGCCAGCGGTCCCGGGACGGGCTACGAGCAGTACTTC.

The sample holds a few counts of this clone. At one end the junction does not follow the germline gene, possibly because of a read error. Different DNA sequences within this sample yield the same CDR3. The chain is built from TRBV5-1 and TRBJ2-3; perhaps D is TRBD1 or TRBD2 (5 bases each). Germline V gene sequence: CDR1 SGHRS, CDR2 YFSETQ. The CDR3 consists of 15 residues. The CDR3 coding sequence is TGCGCCAGCAGCCACGTACAAGTGGGGACGGATACTCAGTATTTT. Translating gives CASSHVQVGTDTQYF.

This clone is labeled medium-sized. The rearrangement links TRBV12-3 or TRBV12-4 to TRBJ1-1; 8 nucleotides match TRBD1. CDR3 length equals 12 residues. V trimming: 5 bases; J trimming: 4 bases; junction bases outside the gene matches: 0. The CDR3 spells CASSDRGTEAFF. The CDR3, as DNA: TGTGCCAGCAGTGACAGGGGCACTGAAGCTTTCTTT.

Sample share makes this clone medium-sized (0.01 to 0.1%). This chain joins TRBV5-1 and TRBJ1-4; weak D call: TRBD1 (5 bases). V lost 0 bases to trimming and J lost 6 bases, with 12 bases between them. This CDR3 comprises 15 residues. Germline V CDR1 and CDR2: SGHRS, YFSETQ. The CDR3 nucleotides read TGCGCCAGCAGCTTGGCTAGTGGGGGGTATGAAAAACTGTTTTTT. It yields the protein CASSLASGGYEKLFF. The complete variable domain, with remaining parts taken from reference TRBV5-1 and TRBJ1-4, reads KAGVTQTPRYLIKTRGQQVTLSCSPISGHRSVSWYQQTPGQGLQFLFEYFSETQRNKGNFPGRFSGRQFSNSRSEMNVSTLELGDSALYLCASSLASGGYEKLFFGSGTQLSVL.